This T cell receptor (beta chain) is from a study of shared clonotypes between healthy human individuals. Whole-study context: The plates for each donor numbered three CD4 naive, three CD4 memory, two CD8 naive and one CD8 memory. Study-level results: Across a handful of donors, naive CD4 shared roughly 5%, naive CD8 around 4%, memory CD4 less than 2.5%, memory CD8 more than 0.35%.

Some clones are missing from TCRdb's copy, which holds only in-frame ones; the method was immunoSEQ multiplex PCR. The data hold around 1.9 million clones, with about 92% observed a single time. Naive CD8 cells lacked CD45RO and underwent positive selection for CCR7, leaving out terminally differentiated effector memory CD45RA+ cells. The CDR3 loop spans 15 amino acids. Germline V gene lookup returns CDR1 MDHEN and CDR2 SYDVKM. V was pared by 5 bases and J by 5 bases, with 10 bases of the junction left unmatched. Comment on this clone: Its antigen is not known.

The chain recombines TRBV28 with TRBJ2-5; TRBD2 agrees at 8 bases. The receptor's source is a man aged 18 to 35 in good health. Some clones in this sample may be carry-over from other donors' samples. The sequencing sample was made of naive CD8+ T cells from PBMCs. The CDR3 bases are TGTGCCAGCAGTCTAACGGGAGGGGATTTCGAGACCCAGTACTTC. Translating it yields CASSLTGGDFETQYF.